This T cell receptor (beta chain) was recovered during a study of T cell repertoires and HLA-DP antigens. Study context: Transduced HeLa cells presented HLA-DP to CD4+ T cells. Versus self, one alloantigen differed at one groove amino acid, the other at about 10.

Findings of the study overall: Clones undetected before culture averaged 36.3% against one allele and about 55% against the other.

As to this clone: Its antigen remains unknown.

The PCR primers covered 54 TRBV and 13 TRBJ segments. Libraries were prepared by immunoSEQ multiplex PCR; TCRdb keeps only in-frame clonotypes and omits some of them. Among about 89,000 clones listed, roughly nine tenths were seen once. The sample was CD4+ T cells from PBMCs. This sequence originates from a man aged 45-60 years in good health and CMV-seronegative.

CDR3 in DNA: TGTGCCAGCAGCGTAGGTGGGTCGGGGCACAATGAGCAGTTCTTC. It is translated as CASSVGGSGHNEQFF. This rearrangement joins TRBV9 to TRBJ2-1; the D call may be TRBD1 or TRBD2 (5 bases each). Germline V gives CDR1 SGDLS, CDR2 YYNGEE. The ends were cut back, 0 bases at V and 5 bases at J, with 12 bases in the middle. The CDR3 runs 15 residues. Combining the CDR3 with reference TRBV9 and TRBJ2-1 gives the whole variable domain DSGVTQTPKHLITATGQRVTLRCSPRSGDLSVYWYQQSLDQGLQFLIQYYNGEERAKGNILERFSAQQFPDLHSELNLSSLELGDSALYFCASSVGGSGHNEQFFGPGTRLTVL.